This T cell receptor (beta chain) was identified in a study of T cells in Graves' hyperthyroidism and ophthalmopathy. Study-wide background: Pretreatment peripheral blood was obtained at initial diagnosis.

PBMCs stemmed from 8.5 to 10 ml fresh peripheral blood. This CDR3 has 15 residues. Trimming removed 3 bases at V and 1 base at J, with 13 bases between. Germline V gene sequence: CDR1 SGHRS, CDR2 YFSETQ. This clonotype was seen at least ten times. Amplification of TCR beta CDR3 regions used RNA as the template. During a first-round RT-PCR of the TCR CDR3, the HTBI primer set was used. From the multiplex PCR reads, TCRdb called clonotypes with MiXCR, one entry per CDR3 protein. The repertoire holds about 400,000 distinct CDR3 sequences, with 15% to 19% as singletons. The chain links TRBV5-1 to TRBJ1-1; D unresolved. The sequenced sample consisted of blood. The clonotype was recovered from a woman aged 18 to 35 with Graves' hyperthyroidism. The CDR3 loop reads CASSSGLRENTEAFF. In nucleotides, the CDR3 is TGCGCCAGCAGCTCCGGACTGAGGGAGAACACTGAAGCTTTCTTT.